Listed below are T cell receptor beta chains from one sample, sequenced in a study of T-cell reconstitution after alpha-beta-depleted transplantation in children. In TCRdb, the PCR reads were re-called with MiXCR into one record per CDR3 protein. The sample includes 85,000 to 120,000 distinct CDR3 sequences, around 7% seen only once; the top ten take approximately 16%. The sequencing used PBMCs, collected before TCRalphabeta/CD19-depleted stem cell transplant. The receptors derive from a boy aged 2 to 10 with acute lymphoblastic leukemia, due to receive a stem cell transplant. The CDR3 runs from the conserved cysteine through the conserved F or W. D genes are given only for firm matches. Expanded clones are given a class, and other clones once, few, many or no size at all.

>TRBV29-1|-|many|TRBJ1-2
CSVEDLLVGAGGYTF
TGCAGCGTTGAAGATCTTCTCGTTGGGGCGGGCGGCTACACCTTC
>TRBV5-1|-|few|TRBJ1-5
CASSLDYAGQPQHF
TGCGCCAGCAGCTTGGATTATGCGGGTCAGCCCCAGCATTTT
>TRBV2|TRBD2|many|TRBJ2-3
CASILKLAGAGDTQYF
TGTGCCAGCATTCTCAAACTAGCGGGGGCTGGAGATACGCAGTATTTT
>TRBV11-2|-|-|TRBJ2-1
CASRFLGYEQFF
TGTGCCAGCAGGTTCCTCGGGTATGAGCAGTTCTTC
>TRBV12-3/TRBV12-4|-|few|TRBJ1-4
CASSFQQGSEKLFF
TGTGCCAGCAGTTTTCAACAGGGAAGTGAAAAACTGTTTTTT
>TRBV7-2|TRBD1|many|TRBJ2-3
CASSLLTGGIIDTQYF
TGTGCCAGCAGCTTACTGACAGGGGGCATTATAGATACGCAGTATTTT
>TRBV7-9|-|-|TRBJ1-2
CASSLAIGDAVGYTF
TGTGCCAGCAGCTTAGCTATCGGGGACGCCGTAGGCTACACCTTC
>TRBV19|TRBD1|few|TRBJ2-7
CASSNRYRDRIRGSYEQYF
TGTGCCAGTAGTAACAGATACCGGGACAGAATCCGGGGCTCCTACGAGCAGTACTTC
>TRBV7-6|TRBD1|-|TRBJ1-6
CASSVGTGGPELF
TGTGCCAGCAGCGTTGGGACAGGGGGGCCCGAGCTCTTT
>TRBV6-1|TRBD1|-|TRBJ1-5
CASSEAFGQGGQPQHF
TGTGCCAGCAGTGAAGCGTTCGGACAGGGAGGACAGCCCCAGCATTTT
>TRBV4-2|TRBD1|many|TRBJ1-4
CASSQDRGTGDEKLFF
TGTGCCAGCAGCCAAGATCGTGGGACAGGGGATGAAAAACTGTTTTTT
>TRBV5-1|TRBD1|-|TRBJ1-1
CASSLATGQGAEAFF
TGCGCCAGCAGCTTGGCAACGGGACAGGGCGCTGAAGCTTTCTTT
>TRBV5-1|-|few|TRBJ2-6
CASSPSGGNSGANVLTF
TGCGCCAGCAGCCCGTCTGGGGGAAACTCTGGGGCCAACGTCCTGACTTTC
>TRBV7-2|-|few|TRBJ1-3
CASSPDVLYSGNTIYF
TGTGCCAGCAGCCCCGATGTATTATACTCTGGAAACACCATATATTTT
>TRBV5-1|TRBD2|-|TRBJ2-3
CASGTSGGVPTDTQYF
TGCGCCAGCGGGACTAGCGGGGGGGTACCCACAGATACGCAGTATTTT
>TRBV2|-|-|TRBJ2-5
CASTIKWDKETQYF
TGTGCCAGCACTATAAAATGGGATAAAGAGACCCAGTACTTC
>TRBV11-1|TRBD2|few|TRBJ2-1
CASSFGLELAGGPSYNEQFF
TGTGCCAGCAGCTTCGGGTTGGAACTAGCGGGGGGTCCCTCCTACAATGAGCAGTTCTTC
>TRBV2|-|medium-sized|TRBJ1-5
CASSPDRLGSNQPQHF
TGTGCCAGCAGTCCGGACCGCCTTGGGAGCAATCAGCCCCAGCATTTT
>TRBV7-9|-|many|TRBJ1-3
CASSLARWLEGNTIYF
TGTGCCAGCAGCTTAGCGCGATGGCTCGAAGGAAACACCATATATTTT
>TRBV5-1|-|many|TRBJ1-2
CASSPDLGGYTF
TGCGCCAGCAGCCCCGATTTAGGCGGCTACACCTTC
>TRBV7-9|-|many|TRBJ2-2
CASSLVPYTGELFF
TGTGCCAGCAGCTTAGTTCCATACACCGGGGAGCTGTTTTTT
>TRBV5-1|-|-|TRBJ2-1
CASSLYEVYNEQFF
TGCGCCAGCAGCTTATACGAAGTCTACAATGAGCAGTTCTTC
>TRBV20-1|TRBD1|-|TRBJ2-7
CSAASGTGITEQYF
TGCAGTGCGGCTTCCGGGACAGGGATTACCGAGCAGTACTTC
>TRBV7-2|TRBD1|many|TRBJ2-6
CASSPGTGAGANVLTF
TGTGCCAGCAGCCCGGGGACAGGGGCTGGGGCCAACGTCCTGACTTTC
>TRBV13|-|-|TRBJ1-1
CASSPGGRDTEAFF
TGTGCCAGCAGCCCAGGCGGGCGGGACACTGAAGCTTTCTTT
>TRBV5-5|-|many|TRBJ1-2
CASSPGIGRIDSYTF
TGTGCCAGCAGCCCGGGTATAGGTCGGATTGATAGCTACACCTTC
>TRBV29-1|TRBD2|many|TRBJ2-1
CSVEAPGLAGATSYNEQFF
TGCAGCGTTGAAGCTCCGGGACTAGCGGGGGCCACCTCCTACAATGAGCAGTTCTTC
>TRBV15|-|many|TRBJ1-1
CATSGLVNTEAFF
TGTGCCACCAGCGGGTTAGTGAACACTGAAGCTTTCTTT
>TRBV2|-|-|TRBJ1-3
CASSEGRSSGNTIYF
TGTGCCAGCAGTGAAGGACGATCCTCTGGAAACACCATATATTTT
>TRBV5-1|TRBD1|many|TRBJ2-3
CASSPQDRGTDTQYF
TGCGCCAGCAGCCCCCAGGACAGGGGCACAGATACGCAGTATTTT
>TRBV20-1|TRBD1|-|TRBJ2-1
CSAPGQGDVNEQFF
TGCAGTGCCCCTGGACAGGGGGACGTTAATGAGCAGTTCTTC
>TRBV20-1|-|many|TRBJ2-7
CSAQGGAGRTYEQYF
TGCAGTGCGCAAGGGGGGGCGGGTAGGACCTACGAGCAGTACTTC
>TRBV4-1|-|many|TRBJ1-2
CASSQVEGRANYGYTF
TGCGCCAGCAGCCAAGTAGAGGGGAGAGCTAACTATGGCTACACCTTC
>TRBV2|-|-|TRBJ1-5
CASSGYLRGSNQPQHF
TGTGCCAGCAGTGGATACCTGAGGGGTAGCAATCAGCCCCAGCATTTT
>TRBV6-1|-|few|TRBJ2-1
CASSIAVNSYNEQFF
TGTGCCAGCAGTATAGCAGTCAACTCCTACAATGAGCAGTTCTTC
>TRBV6-2/TRBV6-3|TRBD1|many|TRBJ1-5
CASRAKEPGQGNQPQHF
TGTGCCAGCAGGGCAAAGGAACCGGGACAGGGTAATCAGCCCCAGCATTTT
>TRBV20-1|-|many|TRBJ1-5
CSARDPGGDSNQPQHF
TGCAGTGCTAGAGATCCGGGGGGGGATAGCAATCAGCCCCAGCATTTT
>TRBV15|TRBD2|few|TRBJ2-1
CATSRLKGTRGGNEQFF
TGTGCCACCAGCAGACTCAAAGGGACTAGGGGTGGCAATGAGCAGTTCTTC
>TRBV5-1|-|many|TRBJ2-3
CASSLGQGGDTQYF
TGCGCCAGCAGCTTGGGGCAGGGTGGAGATACGCAGTATTTT
>TRBV24-1|-|many|TRBJ2-3
CATSDLKDTQYF
TGTGCCACCAGTGATTTGAAGGATACGCAGTATTTT
>TRBV16|-|few|TRBJ1-6
CASSQKLDSPLHF
TGTGCCAGCAGCCAAAAACTAGATTCACCCCTCCACTTT
>TRBV14|TRBD2|-|TRBJ2-3
CASSPAGLAGTLAQYF
TGTGCCAGCAGCCCGGCGGGGCTAGCGGGGACCTTGGCGCAGTATTTT
>TRBV27|-|many|TRBJ1-1
CASSLSDGGNTEAFF
TGTGCCAGCAGTTTATCGGATGGGGGGAACACTGAAGCTTTCTTT
>TRBV5-1|TRBD2|many|TRBJ2-3
CASTRLAEDTQYF
TGCGCCAGCACCCGACTAGCGGAGGATACGCAGTATTTT
>TRBV2|TRBD1|-|TRBJ1-5
CASRAGQSVSNQPQHF
TGTGCCAGCAGGGCGGGACAGTCCGTGAGCAATCAGCCCCAGCATTTT
>TRBV24-1|-|many|TRBJ2-5
CATRQVGETQYF
TGTGCCACCAGACAGGTGGGGGAGACCCAGTACTTC
>TRBV7-2|-|few|TRBJ2-2
CATQLAVAGELFF
TGTGCCACCCAACTAGCTGTAGCCGGGGAGCTGTTTTTT
>TRBV19|TRBD1|few|TRBJ2-1
CASSPTGGYNEQFF
TGTGCCAGTTCTCCAACAGGGGGGTACAATGAGCAGTTCTTC
>TRBV3-1|-|many|TRBJ1-3
CASSQDLWGRNTIYF
TGTGCCAGCAGCCAAGATCTCTGGGGTAGAAACACCATATATTTT
>TRBV7-2|-|many|TRBJ2-7
CASSLVGSWSSYEQYF
TGTGCCAGCAGCTTAGTTGGCAGCTGGAGCTCCTACGAGCAGTACTTC
>TRBV5-1|-|many|TRBJ2-7
CASSLAWDGSYEQYF
TGCGCCAGCAGCTTGGCCTGGGACGGCTCCTACGAGCAGTACTTC
>TRBV20-1|TRBD2|few|TRBJ2-1
CCARDLYGGDNNEQFF
TGCTGTGCTAGAGATCTCTACGGGGGGGACAACAATGAGCAGTTCTTC
>TRBV29-1|-|-|TRBJ2-2
CSVALGQTGELFF
TGCAGCGTAGCTCTAGGACAGACCGGGGAGCTGTTTTTT
>TRBV6-5|TRBD1|many|TRBJ2-1
CASSYLYKGAGNEQFF
TGTGCCAGCAGCTACTTGTATAAGGGGGCCGGGAATGAGCAGTTCTTC
>TRBV6-6|-|many|TRBJ2-1
CASSRTDEQFF
TGTGCCAGCAGCAGGACTGATGAGCAGTTCTTC
>TRBV10-2|TRBD1|few|TRBJ2-6
CASRRQGGSGANVLTF
TGCGCCAGCAGGAGACAGGGTGGCTCTGGGGCCAACGTCCTGACTTTC
>TRBV29-1|-|-|TRBJ1-2
CSVEGQIYGYTF
TGCAGCGTTGAAGGCCAGATCTATGGCTACACCTTC
>TRBV6-5|-|few|TRBJ2-2
CASSYGAPGELFF
TGTGCCAGCAGTTACGGGGCTCCCGGGGAGCTGTTTTTT
>TRBV29-1|-|few|TRBJ1-2
CSVQVGDGYTF
TGCAGCGTGCAAGTGGGAGATGGCTACACCTTC
>TRBV5-1|TRBD1|many|TRBJ1-2
CASSLGQNYGYTF
TGCGCCAGCAGCCTGGGACAGAACTATGGCTACACCTTC